These 26 T cell receptor beta chains share one sample of origin, sequenced in a study of blood T cell repertoires in COVID-19. Clones were sequenced by immunoSEQ multiplex PCR, and TCRdb holds only the in-frame ones, with some missing. The sample yields around 140,000 clones, 77% seen once. The sequenced sample consisted of peripheral blood. These receptors all stem from a woman between 50 and 59 years old with active or convalescent COVID-19.

The V call is TRBV12-3 or TRBV12-4, the J call TRBJ2-5; 9 bases align to TRBD1. CDR3 length equals 13 residues. J gave up 5 bases and V 5 bases, and 3 bases lay outside the gene matches. The CDR3 DNA is TGTGCCAGCAGTACCGGGACAGGGGAGACCCAGTACTTC. It yields the protein CASSTGTGETQYF.

V usage is TRBV2 and J usage is TRBJ2-3, with 9 nucleotides matching TRBD2. This CDR3 has 16 residues. The J segment lost 2 bases and the V segment lost 6 bases, leaving 9 bases of the junction unmatched. Germline V CDR1 and CDR2: SNHLY, FYNNEI. CDR3 loop: CASSKGLAGSTDTQYF. The CDR3 bases are TGTGCCAGCAGCAAAGGGCTAGCGGGATCCACAGATACGCAGTATTTT.

The chain couples TRBV11-1 to TRBJ2-3, with 7 bases that match TRBD2. This CDR3 spans 15 amino acids. Germline trimming cut 1 base from V and 2 bases from J; bases unmatched to any gene: 3. Looked up from germline, CDR1 is SGHAT and CDR2 is FQDESV (reference sequence). The CDR3 spells CASSLVGGNTDTQYF. In DNA form, the CDR3 reads TGTGCCAGCAGCTTAGTGGGGGGGAACACAGATACGCAGTATTTT.

V gene TRBV11-2 combines with J gene TRBJ2-2, with no clear D. The CDR3 spans 15 residues. Germline loops: CDR1 SGHAT, CDR2 FQNNGV. V lost 0 bases, J lost 2 bases, and 7 bases lay in between. The chain's CDR3 is CASSLERTNTGELFF. CDR3 nucleotides: TGTGCCAGCAGCTTAGAGAGAACCAACACCGGGGAGCTGTTTTTT.

The rearrangement links TRBV30 to TRBJ2-3; 10 bases fit TRBD2. Germline CDR1 and CDR2: GTSNPN and SVGIG (reference sequence). Unmatched junction bases numbered 7, after V lost 0 bases and J lost 7 bases. This CDR3 spans 15 amino acids. CDR3 amino acids: CAWSVASGSLNTQYF. CDR3 nucleotide sequence: TGTGCCTGGAGTGTCGCTAGCGGGAGTTTGAATACGCAGTATTTT.

CDR3 residues: CASSLTSAETQYF. DNA for the CDR3: TGTGCCAGCAGCTTGACTAGTGCAGAGACCCAGTACTTC. The chain joins TRBV5-6 to TRBJ2-5; D possibly corresponds to TRBD2 (5 bases). The CDR3 totals 13 residues. Germline assignment: CDR1 SGHDT and CDR2 YYEEEE. The V gene lost 1 base and the J gene lost 4 bases, with 8 bases spanning the gap.

The gene calls are TRBV30 and TRBJ1-6, with 8 bases matching TRBD1. V shed 2 bases, J shed 5 bases, and the junction held 8 bases outside the gene matches. This CDR3 region has 16 residues. Germline V CDR1 and CDR2: GTSNPN, SVGIG (reference sequence). The CDR3 DNA sequence: TGTGCCTGGAGTCCCCCACAGGGGGACGATAATTCACCCCTCCACTTT. It translates to CAWSPPQGDDNSPLHF.

The V call is TRBV10-3, the J call TRBJ1-1; 7 nucleotides agree with TRBD1. The CDR3 consists of 13 residues. Germline V gene lookup returns CDR1 ENHRY and CDR2 SYGVKD. V shed 8 bases, J shed 2 bases, and the junction held 5 bases outside the gene matches. The CDR3 region is CAIGRDRNTEAFF. The CDR3 nucleotides read TGTGCCATCGGCCGGGACAGAAACACTGAAGCTTTCTTT.

Only one count was recorded for this clone. J is TRBJ1-5 and V is TRBV6-1; D gene uncertain. V dropped 3 bases and J dropped 0 bases, with 6 bases sitting between them. CDR1 is MNHNS, CDR2 SASEGT, per germline. The CDR3 runs 14 residues. The CDR3 DNA is TGTGCCAGCAGTGAGTGGGCTAGCAATCAGCCCCAGCATTTT. It encodes CASSEWASNQPQHF.

The chain has TRBV2 and TRBJ2-5, with 7 nucleotides matching TRBD1. Germline values: CDR1 SNHLY, CDR2 FYNNEI. With 6 bases clipped from V and 4 bases from J, the junction kept 8 bases outside the gene matches. This CDR3 contains 14 residues. CDR3 amino acids: CASRKGTAGETQYF. DNA for the CDR3: TGTGCCAGCAGGAAAGGGACAGCAGGAGAGACCCAGTACTTC.

This clone occurred a few times. The chain couples TRBV3-1 (or the pseudogene TRBV3-2) to TRBJ1-5; D gene unclear. Germline V gene sequence: CDR1 LGHDT, CDR2 YNNKEL (reference sequence). The germline V and J ends were trimmed by 1 base and 4 bases, with 26 bases remaining between them. The CDR3 extends over 20 amino acids. For the CDR3, the DNA is TGTGCCAGCAGCCAAGTTCCGCCAGCTAGAGAGCTAGCTTTTAATCAGCCCCAGCATTTT. This sequence encodes CASSQVPPARELAFNQPQHF.

The gene calls are TRBV27 and TRBJ1-5; the D gene is possibly TRBD1 (6 bases). V shed 2 bases and J shed 7 bases, with 12 bases lying between them. Germline V gene data show CDR1 as MNHEY and CDR2 as SMNVEV (reference sequence). The length of the CDR3 is 14 residues. The CDR3 here is CASSLGGPEQPQHF. CDR3 coding DNA: TGTGCCAGCAGTTTAGGGGGCCCTGAGCAGCCCCAGCATTTT.

V is TRBV28 and J is TRBJ1-5, with 7 positions matching TRBD1. CDR1 and CDR2 from the germline V gene are MDHEN and SYDVKM. The CDR3 length is 17 residues. V lost 5 bases and J lost 0; bases outside the gene matches: 10. The CDR3 protein is CASSPLTGINSNQPQHF. CDR3 bases: TGTGCCAGCAGTCCCTTGACAGGGATAAATAGCAATCAGCCCCAGCATTTT.

V is TRBV15 and J is TRBJ1-4; the D is unclear. Germline V gene data show CDR1 as LNHNV and CDR2 as YYDKDF (reference sequence). The V end lost 6 bases, the J end lost 4 bases, and 12 bases lay between the germline ends. The CDR3 spans 14 residues. Here the CDR3 reads CATSWGGNNEKLFF. Here the CDR3 DNA reads TGTGCCACCAGTTGGGGAGGGAATAATGAAAAACTGTTTTTT.

This chain links TRBV5-1 with TRBJ2-5; tentatively, D is TRBD1 (6 bases). Germline loops: CDR1 SGHRS, CDR2 YFSETQ. V shed 3 bases and J shed 5 bases, with 11 bases lying between them. The CDR3 extends over 13 amino acids. The CDR3 spells CASSSYREETQYF. The DNA of the CDR3 is TGCGCCAGCAGCTCCTACAGGGAGGAGACCCAGTACTTC.

The rearrangement links TRBV2 to TRBJ1-5, with 7 bases aligning to TRBD1. V shed 7 bases and J 8 bases; nucleotides not matched to a gene: 11. The CDR3 covers 14 residues. Germline V gives CDR1 SNHLY, CDR2 FYNNEI. The CDR3 reads CASKSGRGREPQHF. DNA of the CDR3: TGTGCCAGCAAATCGGGTAGGGGGCGTGAGCCCCAGCATTTT.

CDR3 sequence: CASSRDRGDTIYF. The CDR3 DNA sequence: TGTGCCAGCTCCCGAGACAGGGGGGACACCATATATTTT. V and J are TRBV6-5 and TRBJ1-3; 9 nucleotides agree with TRBD1. J gave up 8 bases and V 8 bases, and 7 bases lay outside the gene matches. The CDR3 has 13 amino acids. Germline CDR1 and CDR2: MNHEY and SVGAGI.

In DNA, the CDR3 is TGCGCCAGCAGCTTCACCCCGATGGGGAGGGAGGACTATGGCTACACCTTC. It translates to CASSFTPMGREDYGYTF. The genes are TRBV5-1 and TRBJ1-2; D is undetermined. CDR3 length equals 17 residues. The V and J ends lost 2 bases and 3 bases respectively, with 20 bases between them. Germline V CDR1 and CDR2: SGHRS, YFSETQ. The whole variable domain, remainder taken from reference TRBV5-1 and TRBJ1-2, is KAGVTQTPRYLIKTRGQQVTLSCSPISGHRSVSWYQQTPGQGLQFLFEYFSETQRNKGNFPGRFSGRQFSNSRSEMNVSTLELGDSALYLCASSFTPMGREDYGYTFGSGTRLTVV.

The table lists this clone with a count of one. The J gene is TRBJ2-3, the V gene TRBV7-3; D gene ambiguous. V was trimmed by 1 base and J by 5 bases, leaving 10 bases between them. The germline V gene has CDR1 SGHTA and CDR2 FQGTGA. This CDR3 region has 14 residues. CDR3 protein: CASSLNLLGDTQYF. CDR3 nucleotides: TGTGCCAGCAGCTTAAACCTCCTAGGAGATACGCAGTATTTT. The whole variable domain, remainder taken from reference TRBV7-3 and TRBJ2-3, is GAGVSQTPSNKVTEKGKYVELRCDPISGHTALYWYRQSLGQGPEFLIYFQGTGAADDSGLPNDRFFAVRPEGSVSTLKIQRTERGDSAVYLCASSLNLLGDTQYFGPGTRLTVL.

This sequence joins TRBV14 and TRBJ2-2; 7 bases are shared with TRBD2. The J segment lost 0 bases and the V segment lost 0 bases, leaving 4 bases of the junction unmatched. The CDR3 has 17 amino acids. CDR1 and CDR2 from the germline V gene are SGHDN and FVKESK. CDR3 in amino acids: CASSQDWLAANTGELFF. CDR3 DNA sequence: TGTGCCAGCAGCCAAGACTGGCTAGCGGCGAACACCGGGGAGCTGTTTTTT.

This clone has more than one count but fewer than ten. This chain joins TRBV18 and TRBJ2-3; unclear D gene. With 3 bases removed from V and 5 bases from J, the gap between germline ends came to 6 bases. Germline CDR1 and CDR2: KGHSH and LQKENI. The CDR3 is 12 amino acids. As DNA, the CDR3 is TGTGCCAGCTCACCCCCCGGAGATACGCAGTATTTT. Translating it yields CASSPPGDTQYF.

The genes are TRBV9 and TRBJ1-2; 7 nucleotides align to TRBD1. The CDR3 loop spans 15 amino acids. Germline V lookup: CDR1 SGDLS, CDR2 YYNGEE. The ends lost 0 bases at V and 2 bases at J; junction bases unmatched: 4. The CDR3 sequence: CASSVGQGGNYGYTF. CDR3 coding DNA: TGTGCCAGCAGCGTAGGACAGGGAGGAAACTATGGCTACACCTTC.

The chain is built from TRBV4-1 and TRBJ2-7, with 9 nucleotides matching TRBD1. The CDR3 has 14 residues. Germline loops: CDR1 MGHRA, CDR2 YSYEKL. V lost 4 bases to trimming and J lost 5 bases; unmatched junction nucleotides: 6. The CDR3 DNA reads TGCGCCAGCAGCCGGGACAGGGTTGGCCACGAGCAGTACTTC. Translating gives CASSRDRVGHEQYF.

The rearrangement links TRBV19 to TRBJ2-5; TRBD2 matches at 8 bases. The CDR3 is 16 residues long. Germline trimming cut 3 bases from V and 2 bases from J; bases unmatched to any gene: 8. Germline assignment: CDR1 LNHDA and CDR2 SQIVND (reference sequence). The CDR3 here is CASSISSGGLQETQYF. The CDR3 coding sequence is TGTGCCAGTAGTATCTCGAGCGGGGGACTTCAAGAGACCCAGTACTTC.

The J gene is TRBJ2-3, the V gene TRBV7-3, with 14 bases aligning to TRBD2. The CDR3 is 18 residues long. Germline CDR1 reads SGHTA; CDR2 reads FQGTGA. The trim removed 5 bases at V and 1 base at J, leaving 8 bases unmatched. DNA for the CDR3: TGTGCCAGCAGCCAAGGGCCGACTAGCGGGGGGGGCACAGATACGCAGTATTTT. Residues: CASSQGPTSGGGTDTQYF.

The rearrangement uses TRBV5-1 and TRBJ2-7, with 14 positions matching TRBD2. J was trimmed by 4 bases and V by 4 bases; bases with no gene match: 7. Germline assignment: CDR1 SGHRS and CDR2 YFSETQ. This CDR3 has 16 amino acids. DNA for the CDR3: TGCGCCAGCAGCCCGGGACTAGCGGGGGTAATGTACGAGCAGTACTTC. Amino acids: CASSPGLAGVMYEQYF.